This T cell receptor beta chain was recovered during a study of T cell responses to AZD1222 COVID-19 vaccine. At the level of the study: Pooling covered second doses at about 4 or about 12 weeks.

A note on this clone: The antigen remains unidentified.

TCRdb's table, derived via immunoSEQ multiplex PCR, lists solely in-frame clones and lacks some. The sample has some 190,000 clones, roughly nine tenths seen once. Trimming took off 3 bases at V and 2 bases at J, with 8 bases between the two ends. This CDR3 is built from 14 residues. In germline, CDR1 is MGHRA, CDR2 YSYEKL. Study results and caveats: Researchers report vaccine-associated CD4 TCRs spanning spike, with dominance at 160-218 and 743-854. The reported proportion of spike-specific TCRs targeting unmutated variant regions was nearly half. Two AZD1222 doses significantly raised spike-specific TCR breadth and depth over controls.

The chain couples TRBV4-1 to TRBJ1-5, with unresolved D. The sample consisted of peripheral blood, taken on day 0 of AZD1222 vaccination. The origin of this receptor is an adult in good health. The CDR3 reads CASSQLVGNQPQHF. The CDR3 DNA is TGCGCCAGCAGCCAGTTAGTTGGCAATCAGCCCCAGCATTTT.